Listed below are T cell receptor beta chains from one sample, sequenced in a study of PD-1 blockade in classical Hodgkin lymphoma. Assay used: immunoSEQ multiplex PCR; TCRdb lists only in-frame clones, some missing. The top ten hold around a quarter of the sample, which has 15,000 to 20,000 clones, 82% seen once. The sample in question was peripheral blood mononuclear cells (PBMCs), obtained before the second cycle of nivolumab. The receptors originated from a human donor with classical Hodgkin lymphoma. Each CDR3 is given with its conserved first and last residue. A D gene is named only where the DNA matches it firmly. Clone size is given for some rows only: seen once, a few or many times, or a class if the clone is expanded.

>TRBJ2-3|-|TRBV14|-
TGTGCCAGCAGCCGCCGTTGGGGGGACACAGATACGCAGTATTTT
CASSRRWGDTDTQYF
>TRBJ2-5|-|TRBV5-4|-
TGTGCCAGCAGCTTGGCCCCTGGAGTTTCCCAGGGTGGAGAGACCCAGTACTTC
CASSLAPGVSQGGETQYF
>TRBJ2-5|-|TRBV2|TRBD2
TGTGCCAGCGGAGGGCGGGGGGCCAAGGCCTCGGGAGAGACCCAGTACTTC
CASGGRGAKASGETQYF
>TRBJ2-7|medium-sized|TRBV28|TRBD2
TGTGCCAGCAGACCACTCAGCGGGGGGGCCAGCGAGCAGTACTTC
CASRPLSGGASEQYF
>TRBJ2-5|-|TRBV5-6|TRBD2
TGTGCCAGCAGCTGGAAGCTGACTAGCGGGGGGGCCGCGGGGGAGACCCAGTACTTC
CASSWKLTSGGAAGETQYF
>TRBJ2-3|few|TRBV19|-
TGTGCCAGTAAACAGGGAGGATCGGGAGATACGCAGTATTTT
CASKQGGSGDTQYF
>TRBJ2-1|-|TRBV7-3|-
TGTGCCAGCAGTATAACCCCCAATGAGCAGTTCTTC
CASSITPNEQFF
>TRBJ1-1|-|TRBV5-1|TRBD1
TGCGCCAGCAGCTTCAGACAGGGTACAGGCGTCGCTGAAGCTTTCTTT
CASSFRQGTGVAEAFF
>TRBJ2-2|-|TRBV19|-
TGTGCCAGTCGAGATAGGGGGGACACCGGGGAGCTGTTTTTT
CASRDRGDTGELFF
>TRBJ1-1|few|TRBV7-9|-
TGTGCCAGCAGCCCGGGGCTCGAAGCTTTCTTT
CASSPGLEAFF
>TRBJ2-5|few|TRBV27|-
TGTGCCAGCAGTTTAGGGGGAGCGTTCCAAGAGACCCAGTACTTC
CASSLGGAFQETQYF
>TRBJ1-2|-|TRBV13|TRBD1
TGTGCCAGCAGCTTAGGGGCCAGGGGGAGGAGGTATGGCTACACCTTC
CASSLGARGRRYGYTF
>TRBJ1-2|-|TRBV15|-
TGTGCCACCAGCGGAGCCGGTTCTCTATCTAACTATGGCTACACCTTC
CATSGAGSLSNYGYTF
>TRBJ2-7|-|TRBV27|-
TGTGCCAGCAGTAGTACAGGGCTGGGAGATTACGAGCAGTACTTC
CASSSTGLGDYEQYF
>TRBJ1-1|-|TRBV30|-
TGTGCCTGGAGTCCGAGGAACACTGAAGCTTTCTTT
CAWSPRNTEAFF
>TRBJ2-3|-|TRBV18|-
TGTGCCAGCTCGGCTGGACAGCGTAGCACAGATACGCAGTATTTT
CASSAGQRSTDTQYF
>TRBJ1-5|-|TRBV7-8|-
TGTGCCAGCAGCTCCTATAGCAATCAGCCCCAGCATTTT
CASSSYSNQPQHF
>TRBJ1-1|-|TRBV7-3|-
TGTGCCAGCAGCTTGGTAGGGAAGACTGAAGCTTTCTTT
CASSLVGKTEAFF
>TRBJ2-5|once|TRBV10-3|-
TGTGCCATCGGTATTGGCGGGGGCTCGAAAGAGACCCAGTACTTC
CAIGIGGGSKETQYF
>TRBJ2-1|-|TRBV4-1|-
TGCGCCAGCAGCCAAGATCCGGCAGGGAAGGATGAGCAGTTCTTC
CASSQDPAGKDEQFF
>TRBJ1-5|-|TRBV11-2|-
TGTGCCAGCAGCTCGGGACGGGCGGGGATTCAGCCCCAGCATTTT
CASSSGRAGIQPQHF
>TRBJ2-5|-|TRBV6-6|TRBD1
TGTGCCAGCAGTCTAAACAGGGGCTATCAAGAGACCCAGTACTTC
CASSLNRGYQETQYF
>TRBJ1-5|-|TRBV6-1|-
TGTGCCAGCGGCGGGTCCCAGCATTTT
CASGGSQHF
>TRBJ1-2|-|TRBV11-2|-
TGTGCCAGCAGCTTATGGGGCAGAAGATATGGCTACACCTTC
CASSLWGRRYGYTF
>TRBJ2-3|-|TRBV7-2|TRBD1
TGTGCCAGCAGCTCCGCCAAACCGGGACAGCACACAGATACGCAGTATTTT
CASSSAKPGQHTDTQYF
>TRBJ1-3|few|TRBV4-1|-
TGCGCCAGCAGCCAACAATTTATTCTAGACTCTCGGGGAAACACCATATATTTT
CASSQQFILDSRGNTIYF
>TRBJ2-4|-|TRBV28|-
TGTGCCAGCAGTTTTGCCCCAGAAGCCAAAAACATTCAGTACTTC
CASSFAPEAKNIQYF
>TRBJ2-7|-|TRBV10-3|-
TGTGCCACCCTGGTTGAGGGATCCTACGAGCAGTACTTC
CATLVEGSYEQYF
>TRBJ2-7|once|TRBV7-9|-
TGTGCCAGCAGCTCGACCTTTTTACATGCCTACGAGCAGTACTTC
CASSSTFLHAYEQYF
>TRBJ2-7|-|TRBV5-1|TRBD1
TGCGCCAGCAGCTTATCCGGACAGGGGGTCTCCTACGAGCAGTACTTC
CASSLSGQGVSYEQYF
>TRBJ2-7|-|TRBV11-1|-
TGTGCCAGCAGGGGTGGCTTCTCCTACGAGCAGTACTTC
CASRGGFSYEQYF
>TRBJ1-5|-|TRBV4-1|-
TGCGCCAGCAGCCAAGAGGGGAGGGGGAGCAATCAGCCCCAGCATTTT
CASSQEGRGSNQPQHF
>TRBJ2-6|-|TRBV19|-
TGTGCCACCCCCCCTCTTACGTCTTCGGCTGGGGCCAACGTCCTGACTTTC
CATPPLTSSAGANVLTF
>TRBJ1-1|medium-sized|TRBV5-4|-
TGTGCCAGCAGCTTGGTAGGGAAGACTGAAGCTTTCTTT
CASSLVGKTEAFF
>TRBJ1-1|-|TRBV7-2|-
TGTGCCAGCAGCCAATCAGCAGAAGCTTTCTTT
CASSQSAEAFF
>TRBJ1-4|-|TRBV5-4|TRBD1
TGTGCCAGCAGCTTGGACAGGGGAGGCGAAAAACTGTTTTTT
CASSLDRGGEKLFF
>TRBJ1-2|once|TRBV4-1|-
TGCGCCAGCAGCCAAGAAGACAGACAGAGCTATGGCTACACCTTC
CASSQEDRQSYGYTF
>TRBJ1-3|-|TRBV12-2|-
TGTGCAAGTCGCTTAGGGTCCGGGACAGGGGATGGAAACACCATATATTTT
CASRLGSGTGDGNTIYF
>TRBJ2-2|-|TRBV7-9|-
TGTGCCACCGCAGGGGACACCGGGGAGCTGTTTTTT
CATAGDTGELFF
>TRBJ2-1|-|TRBV5-1|TRBD2
TGCGCCAGCAGCTTGGAGCGGGGGGTTAGGGAGCAGTTCTTC
CASSLERGVREQFF
>TRBJ1-1|-|TRBV5-6|-
TGTGCCAGCAGCCCCTGGCAAGGGTTGGGCACTGAAGCTTTCTTT
CASSPWQGLGTEAFF
>TRBJ1-1|-|TRBV28|-
TGTGCCAGCAGTCGCTCGGGGGGGTTCACTGAAGCTTTCTTT
CASSRSGGFTEAFF
>TRBJ2-7|once|TRBV2|-
TGTGCCAGCAGTGCTGGACTGGACGTCTACGAGCAGTACTTC
CASSAGLDVYEQYF
>TRBJ2-2|-|TRBV6-4|TRBD2
TGTGCCAGCAGTGCGGGGGGGCACACCGGGGAGCTGTTTTTT
CASSAGGHTGELFF
>TRBJ2-2|-|TRBV5-1|-
TGCGCCAGCAGCAATGGTGAGGGGGTCACCGGGGAGCTGTTTTTT
CASSNGEGVTGELFF
>TRBJ1-2|-|TRBV5-1|-
TGCGCCAGCAGCCTCCGCGGCCCCCGGAACTATGGCTACACCTTC
CASSLRGPRNYGYTF
>TRBJ2-2|-|TRBV4-3|-
TGCGCCAGCAGCCAAGCCCGCACCGGGGAGCTGTTTTTT
CASSQARTGELFF
>TRBJ1-4|once|TRBV30|-
TGTGCCTGGAGTTATGGGGGGAAGGAGGAAAAACTGTTTTTT
CAWSYGGKEEKLFF